Each of the 22 T cell receptor beta chains below was sequenced from the same sample in a study of blood T cells in healthy people across ages. Together with a sample-barcoded 5' primer, a J-beta primer mix was included in a second PCR lasting roughly 6 to 12 cycles. TCRdb reprocessed the 5' RACE reads via MiXCR and lists one record per CDR3 protein. This table has about 840,000 distinct CDR3 sequences, 25% to 30% appearing once. In addition, the sample was reused for a study of T cells of mothers and their children.

The sequenced material came from blood. These receptors were collected from a woman aged 40 to 50 in good health.

The rearrangement links TRBV12-3 or TRBV12-4 to TRBJ2-5; tentatively, D is TRBD2 (5 bases). V was pared by 3 bases and J by 4 bases, with 9 bases between. This CDR3 comprises 13 residues. The CDR3 DNA reads TGTGCCAGCAGTTTGTCGGGGATAGAGACCCAGTACTTC. This sequence encodes CASSLSGIETQYF.

This clonotype occurred many times. The gene calls are TRBV20-1 and TRBJ2-7; weak D call: TRBD2 (6 bases). Germline CDR1 is DFQATT and CDR2 is SNEGSKA (reference sequence). V lost 6 bases to trimming and J lost 6 bases, with 24 bases between them. The CDR3 extends over 15 amino acids. In DNA, the CDR3 is TGCAGTGCCTATGCGATGGGAGCCCTGGAGGGCGAGCAGTACTTC. Translating gives CSAYAMGALEGEQYF.

This CDR3 is CSAEQGTNTGELFF. The CDR3 DNA sequence: TGCAGCGCCGAACAGGGGACGAACACCGGGGAGCTGTTTTTT. The V gene is TRBV29-1, the J gene TRBJ2-2, with 7 bases matching TRBD1. Losses at the gene ends were 7 bases for V and 0 bases for J; bases not matched to a gene: 5. CDR3 length equals 14 residues. CDR1 is SQVTM, CDR2 ANQGSEA, per germline.

On this clonotype itself: A much larger clone lies one base from this, so it may be a read error. The CDR3 carries no conserved terminal phenylalanine or tryptophan, so it likely arises from a read error. The chain has TRBV7-2 and TRBJ1-1; 7 bases fit TRBD1. With V trimmed by 5 bases and J by 5 bases, 11 bases remained unmatched. Germline V lookup: CDR1 SGHTA, CDR2 FQGNSA. The CDR3 length is 15 residues. The CDR3 sequence is CASSVKGGGGTEAFC. In DNA form, the CDR3 reads TGTGCCAGCAGCGTGAAAGGGGGCGGAGGGACTGAAGCTTTCTGT.

This chain links TRBV6-6 with TRBJ1-1, with 8 bases lining up with TRBD1. V was clipped by 2 bases and J by 8 bases; unmatched bases: 7. This CDR3 comprises 14 residues. The V gene's germline CDR1 is MNHNY and CDR2 SVGAGI (reference sequence). The CDR3 region is CASSYPTGESEAFF. The CDR3 bases are TGTGCCAGCAGTTACCCGACAGGGGAATCGGAAGCTTTCTTT.

The chain has TRBV7-6 and TRBJ1-4; D is possibly TRBD1 (5 bases). This CDR3 is built from 13 residues. The V gene's germline CDR1 is SGHVS and CDR2 FNYEAQ. V was shortened by 5 bases and J by 6 bases, with 10 bases between the two germline ends. The CDR3 region is CASSPPGDEKLFF. The DNA for the CDR3 is TGTGCCAGCAGCCCACCGGGGGATGAAAAACTGTTTTTT.

V usage is TRBV6-5 and J usage is TRBJ1-4; 7 bases fit TRBD1. Germline V gene data show CDR1 as MNHEY and CDR2 as SVGAGI. The length of the CDR3 is 18 residues. J was trimmed by 12 bases and V by 2 bases; bases with no gene match: 21. CDR3 in DNA: TGTGCCAGCAGTTACGCCCAGACAGGGTCAGGCGATTATGGAGAACTGTTTTTT. Translation: CASSYAQTGSGDYGELFF.

With regard to this clonotype: The germline gene is not matched at one end of the junction; a read error may be the cause. The CDR3 sequence: CASSLIGAGSTDTHYF. In nucleotides, the CDR3 is TGTGCCAGCAGCTTAATCGGAGCGGGCAGCACAGATACGCATTATTTT. The chain joins TRBV7-2 to TRBJ2-3, with TRBD2 as a possible D gene (6 bases). The CDR3 contains 16 residues. Germline CDR1 and CDR2: SGHTA and FQGNSA.

This clonotype was observed many times. The CDR3 spells CASSLPTGPNEKLFF. The DNA for the CDR3 is TGCGCCAGCAGCTTGCCCACAGGGCCCAATGAAAAACTGTTTTTT. The chain combines TRBV5-1 with TRBJ1-4; tentatively, D is TRBD1 (6 bases). There are 15 residues in the CDR3. V lost 1 base, J lost 5 bases, and 12 bases lay in between. Germline V gene lookup returns CDR1 SGHRS and CDR2 YFSETQ.

The chain recombines TRBV10-2 with TRBJ2-3; D not resolved. CDR1 is WSHSY and CDR2 is SAAADI in the germline V gene. Trimming removed 8 bases at V and 7 bases at J, with 10 bases between. The CDR3 length is 11 residues. CDR3 sequence (DNA): TGCGCCAGCTGTGGGGTTAATACGCAGTATTTT. Translated: CASCGVNTQYF.

As regards this clonotype: A much larger clone lies one base from this, so it may be a read error. The CDR3 DNA is TGCAGCGTTGACACAGAGAGCTTCTACAATGAGCAGTTCTTC. This translates into CSVDTESFYNEQFF. J is TRBJ2-1 and V is TRBV29-1; D is unclear. The germline CDR1 and CDR2 sequences are SQVTM and ANQGSEA. This CDR3 region has 14 residues. Trimming took 3 bases from V and 3 from J, leaving 12 bases between them.

There are many counts of this clonotype. The chain employs TRBV27 and TRBJ1-5; 10 bases align to TRBD1. The CDR3 contains 17 residues. In germline, CDR1 is MNHEY, CDR2 SMNVEV (reference sequence). V dropped 6 bases and J dropped 3; count of bases not matched to a gene: 11. The CDR3 sequence is CASRIPRTGGNNQPQHF. The DNA of the CDR3 is TGTGCCAGCAGAATACCTAGGACAGGGGGAAACAATCAGCCCCAGCATTTT.

This chain links TRBV27 with TRBJ2-1; TRBD2 matches at 14 bases. In germline, CDR1 is MNHEY, CDR2 SMNVEV (reference sequence). The V segment lost 5 bases and the J segment 5 bases; nucleotides outside the gene matches: 5. The CDR3 sequence is 16 residues long. The CDR3 loop reads CASSPRTSGRHNEQFF. In DNA form, the CDR3 reads TGTGCCAGCAGTCCCCGGACTAGCGGGAGGCACAATGAGCAGTTCTTC.

The CDR3 DNA reads TGTGCCAGCAGCTCGACTAGCGGAGGGGGGACCCAGTACTTC. Translation: CASSSTSGGGTQYF. The chain carries TRBV5-6 and TRBJ2-5; 9 bases fit TRBD2. The CDR3 is made up of 14 amino acids. Germline V gene sequence: CDR1 SGHDT, CDR2 YYEEEE. J was trimmed by 7 bases and V by 3 bases; bases with no gene match: 7.

This chain joins TRBV9 and TRBJ2-7; D is ambiguous. V was cut by 3 bases and J by 2 bases, with 12 bases left in between. Germline CDR1 and CDR2: SGDLS and YYNGEE. The CDR3 covers 14 residues. This chain's CDR3 is CASSETPTAYEQYF. The DNA of the CDR3 is TGTGCCAGCAGCGAGACCCCGACCGCCTACGAGCAGTACTTC.

Concerning this clonotype itself: A single base separates this from a much larger clone, so it may be a read error. The J gene is TRBJ2-5, the V gene TRBV10-2, with D uncertain. The J call could be wrong; TRBJ2-7 is a better fit for the DNA end. The CDR3 loop spans 13 amino acids. Germline V gene data show CDR1 as WSHSY and CDR2 as SAAADI. The CDR3 loop reads CASSELTGGEQYF. DNA for the CDR3: TGCGCCAGCAGTGAGTTGACTGGTGGCGAGCAGTACTTC.

This clonotype was found a few times. The chain is built from TRBV29-1 and TRBJ1-2; weak D call: TRBD1 (5 bases). This CDR3 has 12 amino acids. Germline V lookup: CDR1 SQVTM, CDR2 ANQGSEA. Trimming took 7 bases from V and 3 from J, leaving 12 bases between them. CDR3 DNA sequence: TGCAGCGACCACTCAGGGTACTATGGCTACACCTTC. Translating gives CSDHSGYYGYTF.

The chain employs TRBV28 and TRBJ2-3; 7 positions agree with TRBD1. The CDR3 loop spans 13 amino acids. CDR1 is MDHEN, CDR2 SYDVKM, per germline. V was pared by 5 bases and J by 9 bases, with 8 bases of the junction left unmatched. This CDR3 is CASSLRQGRTQYF. CDR3 DNA sequence: TGTGCCAGCAGTCTCCGACAGGGTAGAACGCAGTATTTT.

This clonotype appeared many times. The CDR3: CASSGYRAVGYEQYF. The CDR3 DNA follows: TGTGCCAGCAGCGGTTACAGGGCGGTTGGGTACGAGCAGTACTTC. The chain is built from TRBV12-3 or TRBV12-4 and TRBJ2-7; possibly TRBD1 for D (6 bases). V was trimmed by 6 bases and J by 4 bases, leaving 19 bases between them. This CDR3 contains 15 residues.

As to this clonotype: A much larger clonotype is one base distant, so this may be a read error. The chain combines TRBV29-1 with TRBJ1-2; no firm D call. The CDR3 contains 15 residues. The germline V gene encodes CDR1 SQVTM and CDR2 ANQGSEA. CDR3 protein: CSVASSYQLNCGYTF. Here the CDR3 DNA reads TGCAGCGTTGCCAGTTCTTACCAACTCAACTGTGGCTACACCTTC.

The V gene is TRBV3-1, the J gene TRBJ2-3, with TRBD2 identical over 12 bases. The junction had 10 bases not matched to a gene; V was cut back by 1 base and J by 8 bases. Germline V gene data show CDR1 as LGHDT and CDR2 as YNNKEL (reference sequence). The CDR3 contains 17 residues. CDR3 region: CASSQGLLAGGPSTQYF. The CDR3 DNA sequence: TGTGCCAGCAGCCAAGGACTCCTAGCGGGGGGGCCAAGTACGCAGTATTTT.

This clonotype came up many times. This rearrangement joins TRBV12-3 or TRBV12-4 to TRBJ2-1; D not certain. V lost 6 bases to trimming and J lost 8 bases, with 8 bases between them. The CDR3 consists of 11 residues. The CDR3 bases are TGTGCCAGCAGCTTAAGCTATGAGCAGTTCTTC. Residues: CASSLSYEQFF.